This passage covers 22 T cell receptor beta chains from one sample sequenced in a study of OX40 agonist ivuxolimab in advanced cancers. The table came from immunoSEQ multiplex PCR; TCRdb's copy has only in-frame clones and leaves some out. This table has 15,000 to 20,000 clones, approximately 85% appearing once. The sequencing used CD4+ or CD8+ T cells sorted from blood, collected in a trial of the OX40 agonist ivuxolimab. The source is an adult with an advanced solid tumor such as melanoma, head and neck, liver or kidney cancer.

V and J are TRBV5-6 and TRBJ1-2; perhaps TRBD1 as D (6 bases). Germline V lookup: CDR1 SGHDT, CDR2 YYEEEE. Trimming took off 4 bases at V and 4 bases at J, with 14 bases between the two ends. The CDR3 contains 14 residues. CDR3: CASSGGTGAYGYTF. CDR3 coding DNA: TGTGCCAGCAGCGGGGGCACAGGTGCCTATGGCTACACCTTC.

This clone came up once. The chain joins TRBV30 to TRBJ2-1, with a tentative D call TRBD1 (5 bases). V gave up 2 bases and J gave up 1 base, with 9 bases separating them. The CDR3 is 14 amino acids. Germline CDR1 reads GTSNPN; CDR2 reads SVGIG (reference sequence). CDR3 protein: CAWSLGLSYNEQFF. The CDR3 DNA follows: TGTGCCTGGAGTCTGGGGCTTTCCTACAATGAGCAGTTCTTC.

This clone was recorded a few times. The rearrangement joins TRBV23-1 to TRBJ1-5; no definite D call. TRBV23-1 is sorted into the ORF group, with uncertain function. The germline V and J ends were trimmed by 0 bases and 1 base, with 16 bases remaining between them. The CDR3 consists of 18 residues. The CDR3 is CASSQSIMGSRSNQPQHF. The CDR3 region has the DNA TGCGCCAGCAGTCAATCGATCATGGGCAGCCGGAGCAATCAGCCCCAGCATTTT.

CDR3 DNA: TGTGCCATCAGTGAGCACGGGACAGTCTACGAGCAGTACTTC. The encoded protein is CAISEHGTVYEQYF. The chain links TRBV10-3 to TRBJ2-7; the match to TRBD1 covers 7 bases. This CDR3 is built from 14 residues. Per the germline V gene, CDR1 is ENHRY and CDR2 is SYGVKD. The V gene end was trimmed by 2 bases and the J gene end by 3 bases; junction bases not matched to a gene: 4.

The chain links TRBV27 to TRBJ2-3, with no clear D. Germline V gives CDR1 MNHEY, CDR2 SMNVEV (reference sequence). The CDR3 consists of 12 residues. The V gene lost 5 bases and the J gene lost 4 bases, with 7 bases spanning the gap. Here the CDR3 reads CASSTTADTQYF. DNA for the CDR3: TGTGCCAGCAGTACTACGGCAGATACGCAGTATTTT.

This sequence joins TRBV7-9 and TRBJ2-7; 7 bases are a match to TRBD1. The trim removed 7 bases at V and 1 base at J, leaving 4 bases unmatched. The CDR3 has 13 residues. The V gene's germline CDR1 is SEHNR and CDR2 FQNEAQ (reference sequence). CDR3 DNA: TGTGCCAGCACCTACAGGGGATCCTACGAGCAGTACTTC. Translated, it gives CASTYRGSYEQYF.

This chain links TRBV15 with TRBJ2-5; maybe TRBD2 (5 bases). The CDR3 runs 15 residues. The ends were cut back, 1 base at V and 4 bases at J, with 13 bases in the middle. CDR1 and CDR2 (germline): LNHNV, YYDKDF (reference sequence). CDR3 amino acids: CATSRGAGLLETQYF. The CDR3 bases are TGTGCCACCAGCAGAGGGGCGGGCCTCCTAGAGACCCAGTACTTC.

The V and J genes are TRBV6-9 and TRBJ2-7, with D hard to call. Germline lookup yields CDR1 MNHGY and CDR2 SVAAGI. Trimming took off 10 bases at V and 7 bases at J, with 11 bases between the two ends. CDR3 length: 10 amino acids. This chain's CDR3 is CATRLEEQYF. The CDR3 DNA reads TGTGCCACCCGACTTGAGGAGCAGTACTTC.

The V gene is TRBV2, the J gene TRBJ1-1; D remains ambiguous. Germline V lookup: CDR1 SNHLY, CDR2 FYNNEI. The length of the CDR3 is 11 residues. V lost 3 bases and J 4 bases, leaving 3 bases between the germline ends. Written as DNA, the CDR3 is TGTGCCAGCAGTGACGGCACTGAAGCTTTCTTT. The encoded protein is CASSDGTEAFF. Supplemented by reference TRBV2 and TRBJ1-1, the full variable domain reads EPEVTQTPSHQVTQMGQEVILRCVPISNHLYFYWYRQILGQKVEFLVSFYNNEISEKSEIFDDQFSVERPDGSNFTLKIRSTKLEDSAMYFCASSDGTEAFFGQGTRLTVV.

This chain uses TRBV5-1 with TRBJ2-7, with 9 bases identical to TRBD1. The germline V gene encodes CDR1 SGHRS and CDR2 YFSETQ. This CDR3 comprises 14 residues. V lost 2 bases and J lost 5; bases outside the gene matches: 5. CDR3 sequence reads: CASSFGDRVDEQYF. CDR3 DNA: TGCGCCAGCAGCTTTGGGGACAGGGTGGACGAGCAGTACTTC.

The V call is TRBV27, the J call TRBJ1-1, with D possibly TRBD1 on 5 matching bases. CDR1 and CDR2 (germline): MNHEY, SMNVEV (reference sequence). V was pared by 7 bases and J by 1 base, with 16 bases between. There are 15 residues in the CDR3. The CDR3 coding sequence is TGTGCCAGCATTGGGTTTGGGGGGGGGAACACTGAAGCTTTCTTT. It translates to CASIGFGGGNTEAFF.

Ten or more counts support this clone. Within the sample, other DNA sequences also encode this same CDR3. This rearrangement joins TRBV27 to TRBJ1-5; D is ambiguous. CDR1 is MNHEY, CDR2 SMNVEV, per germline (reference sequence). Trimming pared 2 bases from V and 4 bases from J, leaving 6 bases between. The CDR3 is made up of 13 amino acids. CDR3 sequence reads: CASSLMGNQPQHF. CDR3 nucleotide sequence: TGTGCCAGCAGTTTAATGGGGAATCAGCCCCAGCATTTT.

V and J are TRBV5-6 and TRBJ2-1; D gene unclear. The CDR3 has 12 residues. Germline lookup yields CDR1 SGHDT and CDR2 YYEEEE. Trimming stripped 4 bases from V and 7 bases from J, with 9 bases between. The CDR3 DNA sequence: TGTGCCAGCAGCCTATACGAGAATGAGCAGTTCTTC. Protein product: CASSLYENEQFF.

V and J are TRBV19 and TRBJ2-5; D gene unclear. The J call is uncertain, as TRBJ2-7 better fits the DNA end. Germline V CDR1 and CDR2: LNHDA, SQIVND (reference sequence). The CDR3 contains 14 residues. CDR3 loop: CATSPLPIPYEQYF. DNA of the CDR3: TGTGCCACCTCACCCCTTCCGATACCCTACGAGCAGTACTTC.

In its sample, this clone was seen once. The chain combines TRBV27 with TRBJ2-1; 13 bases align to TRBD2. V lost 7 bases and J lost 7; bases outside the gene matches: 4. Germline loops: CDR1 MNHEY, CDR2 SMNVEV (reference sequence). The CDR3 extends over 14 amino acids. The CDR3, as DNA: TGTGCCAGCACCTGGACTAGCGGGAGTAATGAGCAGTTCTTC. Residues: CASTWTSGSNEQFF.

The chain combines TRBV28 with TRBJ1-1; D not resolved. Germline-derived CDR1 and CDR2 are MDHEN and SYDVKM. Trimming removed 3 bases at V and 1 base at J, with 3 bases between. The CDR3 totals 12 residues. As DNA, the CDR3 is TGTGCCAGCAGTTTCAGGAACACTGAAGCTTTCTTT. It codes for CASSFRNTEAFF.

Concerning this clone: One junction end disagrees with the germline gene, perhaps due to a read error. This chain joins TRBV13 and TRBJ2-2; the D gene is possibly TRBD1 (5 bases). Germline V CDR1 and CDR2: PRHDT, FYEKMQ (reference sequence). The CDR3 spans 17 residues. The CDR3 DNA follows: TGTGCCAGCAGCCTAGGTTTGGAGACAGCGAACACCGGGGAGCTGTTTTTT. Translated: CASSLGLETANTGELFF.

This chain connects TRBV9 to TRBJ2-1; D not certain. V was trimmed by 0 bases and J by 6 bases, leaving 10 bases between them. The CDR3 runs 14 residues. The germline V gene encodes CDR1 SGDLS and CDR2 YYNGEE. The CDR3 nucleotides read TGTGCCAGCAGCGTAGAGCCTCTGGGCAATGAGCAGTTCTTC. This sequence encodes CASSVEPLGNEQFF.

The table lists this clone with a few counts. This CDR3 is also generated by other DNA sequences in the sample. The chain carries TRBV6-5 and TRBJ2-7; possibly TRBD1 for D (5 bases). Deletions cut 8 bases from V and 4 bases from J, with 12 bases between. Germline V CDR1 and CDR2: MNHEY, SVGAGI. This CDR3 region has 12 residues. CDR3 sequence reads: CASLGPRYEQYF. The CDR3 nucleotides read TGTGCCAGCTTGGGGCCAAGGTACGAGCAGTACTTC.

This rearrangement joins TRBV6-5 to TRBJ2-7, with D hard to call. The CDR3 contains 13 residues. Per germline, CDR1 MNHEY and CDR2 SVGAGI. Trimming removed 2 bases at V and 5 bases at J, with 10 bases between. CDR3 DNA sequence: TGTGCCAGCAGTTACGATGCGGCTAACGAGCAGTACTTC. It codes for CASSYDAANEQYF.

The J gene is TRBJ2-7, the V gene TRBV7-9; 7 nucleotides match TRBD1. Germline V gene data show CDR1 as SEHNR and CDR2 as FQNEAQ (reference sequence). V shed 5 bases and J 0 bases; nucleotides not matched to a gene: 4. The CDR3 has 14 amino acids. This CDR3 is CASSTDRSSYEQYF. CDR3 coding DNA: TGTGCCAGCAGCACGGACAGGAGCTCCTACGAGCAGTACTTC.

This rearrangement joins TRBV2 to TRBJ1-2; D is unresolved. The V gene's germline CDR1 is SNHLY and CDR2 FYNNEI. V was shortened by 7 bases and J by 3 bases, with 27 bases between the two germline ends. CDR3 length: 18 residues. In DNA, the CDR3 is TGTGCCAGCAACGAGCACCCAGCCCGACACGAGCTCTACTATGGCTACACCTTC. It encodes CASNEHPARHELYYGYTF.